This T cell receptor beta chain was recorded in a study of blood T cells in healthy people across ages. A J-beta primer mix and a sample-barcoded 5' primer were used in a second PCR of about 7 to 12 cycles. Each CDR3 protein is one row after TCRdb ran MiXCR on the 5' RACE reads. The sample yields nearly 1 million distinct CDR3 sequences, roughly 51% seen once. This clonotype turned up a few times. The source is a woman aged 60-75 years in good health. The sequencing input was blood.

The CDR3 protein is CASGLVRGTGGVEQYF. The DNA of the CDR3 is TGTGCTAGTGGTTTGGTGAGGGGGACAGGGGGTGTCGAGCAGTACTTC. This chain joins TRBV12-5 and TRBJ2-7; 11 bases agree with TRBD1. In germline, CDR1 is LGHNT, CDR2 FRNRAP. V was clipped by 0 bases and J by 6 bases; unmatched bases: 7. This CDR3 contains 16 residues.